Described below is a single T cell receptor (beta chain) sequence and its context. Its cognate antigen is unknown. This sample was taken from a study of post-analysis software for immune sequencing data. Study-level information: Some patients lacked subtype; others had relapsing-remitting, secondary progressive or progressive-relapsing disease. Study-level results: Patients showed TRBV5-6, TRBV5-1 and TRBV20-1 among five TRBV segments more frequent than in controls.

The CDR3 loop spans 15 amino acids. Deletions cut 4 bases from V and 2 bases from J, with 15 bases between. From germline, CDR1 is SGHRS and CDR2 YFSETQ. Each TCR beta cDNA library carried unique molecular identifiers. TCRdb reprocessed the PCR reads with MiXCR, giving one entry per CDR3 protein. The table lists roughly 580,000 distinct CDR3 sequences, around 47% of them singletons. The genes are TRBV5-1 and TRBJ2-5; TRBD1 or TRBD2 may be the D gene (5 bases each). Source material: blood. This TCR derives from a girl between 10 and 17 years old with multiple sclerosis. CDR3 DNA sequence: TGCGCCAGCAGCCACCGGGACGACCGACAAGAGACCCAGTACTTC. As protein: CASSHRDDRQETQYF.